This TCR beta chain was documented in a study of identifying expanded T cells in peripheral blood. Notes on the study in general: Over two and four weeks, about 15 and 19 clones changed, versus around 1.2 between replicates. Across healthy donors, higher total template counts meant significantly greater roughly 2-week count variance.

V gave up 0 bases and J gave up 7 bases; unmatched junction bases: 2. Germline V lookup: CDR1 SGHRS, CDR2 YFSETQ. This CDR3 region has 13 residues. Healthy donors had no documented immune events, such as infections, while sampled. TCRdb's table, derived via immunoSEQ multiplex PCR, lists solely in-frame clones and lacks some. The sample lists some 91,000 clones, about 91% seen once, with approximately 4% in the top ten. Concerning this clone: The antigen is not known.

This receptor was identified in a person between 18 and 75 years old in good health. The J gene is TRBJ1-2, the V gene TRBV5-1; 8 positions agree with TRBD1. The sequenced material came from blood. The CDR3 sequence is CASSLVGQGGYTF. CDR3 nucleotide sequence: TGCGCCAGCAGCTTGGTCGGACAGGGTGGCTACACCTTC.